This T cell receptor beta chain was found in a study of blood T cell repertoires in COVID-19. Study as a whole: Material from acute and convalescent COVID-19 was sourced from the United States, Italy and Spain. Sample material is recorded as cDNA or gDNA derived from T cells, B-cell-depleted T cells, or PBMCs.

Germline CDR1 reads SGHRS; CDR2 reads YFSETQ. This CDR3 contains 15 residues. The V gene end was trimmed by 4 bases and the J gene end by 0 bases; junction bases not matched to a gene: 3. In the original processing: Quantification of nucleated cells was approximated via reference gene primer amplification. This table comes from immunoSEQ multiplex PCR, and its TCRdb copy is limited to in-frame clones, with some not included. The DNA gave D and trimming, while V, J and clone size come from that table. The sample carries about 120,000 clones, around 82% recorded once. This sequence was found in a human donor in a cohort sampled during active COVID-19. The rearrangement links TRBV5-1 to TRBJ2-5; 10 bases fit TRBD1. Sequencing used peripheral blood. Here the CDR3 reads CASSNGQGDQETQYF. In DNA form, the CDR3 reads TGCGCCAGCAGCAATGGACAGGGGGACCAAGAGACCCAGTACTTC.